These 17 T cell receptor beta chains were all obtained from the same sample, sequenced in a study of identical twins. From the 5' RACE reads, TCRdb called clonotypes with MiXCR, one entry per CDR3 protein. The sample consists of 450,000 or so distinct CDR3 sequences, approximately 15% of them appearing once. These records were also assigned to another study, of yellow fever vaccine responses in identical twins.

The material sequenced was CD4+ T cells sorted from blood. The receptors originated from a young woman in good health.

This clonotype was detected ten times or more. The chain uses TRBV5-1 and TRBJ2-3; 10 positions match TRBD1. Germline values: CDR1 SGHRS, CDR2 YFSETQ. Unmatched junction bases numbered 6, after V lost 3 bases and J lost 2 bases. This CDR3 is built from 16 residues. CDR3 in DNA: TGCGCCAGCAGCTGGGGGACAGGGGCCCCCACAGATACGCAGTATTTT. Translated, it gives CASSWGTGAPTDTQYF. Complete variable domain (other parts from reference TRBV5-1 and TRBJ2-3): KAGVTQTPRYLIKTRGQQVTLSCSPISGHRSVSWYQQTPGQGLQFLFEYFSETQRNKGNFPGRFSGRQFSNSRSEMNVSTLELGDSALYLCASSWGTGAPTDTQYFGPGTRLTVL.

This rearrangement joins TRBV7-8 to TRBJ2-5, with D possibly matching TRBD1 (5 bases). In germline, CDR1 is SGHVS, CDR2 FQNEAQ. This CDR3 has 15 residues. V lost 5 bases to trimming and J lost 3 bases, with 16 bases between them. The CDR3 DNA follows: TGTGCCAGCAGCCTATCAGGGCAGAGCGAAGAGACCCAGTACTTC. Translating it yields CASSLSGQSEETQYF. Drawing the rest from reference TRBV7-8 and TRBJ2-5, the complete variable domain is GAGVSQSPRYKVAKRGQDVALRCDPISGHVSLFWYQQALGQGPEFLTYFQNEAQLDKSGLPSDRFFAERPEGSVSTLKIQRTQQEDSAVYLCASSLSGQSEETQYFGPGTRLLVL.

This chain links TRBV5-1 with TRBJ1-4, with D tentatively TRBD1 (6 bases). CDR3 length equals 15 residues. The germline V gene encodes CDR1 SGHRS and CDR2 YFSETQ. V was shortened by 3 bases and J by 8 bases, with 17 bases between the two germline ends. CDR3 bases: TGCGCCAGCAGCTGGGCTAGGGGGATAGGGGAAAAACTGTTTTTT. This sequence encodes CASSWARGIGEKLFF.

This clonotype was picked up a small number of times. The conserved closing phenylalanine or tryptophan is absent in this CDR3, likely reflecting a read error. Because the CDR3's place on the DNA is in doubt, the DNA is left out and the CDR3 is given as listed by TCRdb. This chain connects TRBV6-1 to TRBJ1-1. Germline assignment: CDR1 MNHNS and CDR2 SASEGT. Inclusive of both ends, the CDR3 amounts to 11 amino acids. This CDR3 is CASSESGRQLT.

This clonotype appeared many times. The rearrangement links TRBV3-1 to TRBJ2-2; 7 nucleotides align to TRBD2. J was trimmed by 5 bases and V by 4 bases; bases with no gene match: 4. The CDR3 is 14 amino acids. Looked up from germline, CDR1 is LGHDT and CDR2 is YNNKEL (reference sequence). CDR3 nucleotides: TGTGCCAGCAGCCTGATTAGCGGGACCGGGGAGCTGTTTTTT. Protein: CASSLISGTGELFF.

This clonotype was picked up many times. The rearrangement links TRBV29-1 to TRBJ1-2, with 8 bases matching TRBD1. Unmatched junction bases numbered 7, after V lost 6 bases and J lost 4 bases. There are 13 residues in the CDR3. Germline CDR1 reads SQVTM; CDR2 reads ANQGSEA. The CDR3 spells CSVAGQAIYGYTF. CDR3 coding DNA: TGCAGCGTGGCGGGACAGGCTATCTATGGCTACACCTTC.

In its sample, this clonotype was seen a few times. The chain joins TRBV7-2 to TRBJ2-3, with 7 bases identical to TRBD1. In germline, CDR1 is SGHTA, CDR2 FQGNSA. This CDR3 region has 14 residues. V lost 3 bases to trimming and J lost 5 bases; unmatched junction nucleotides: 5. CDR3: CASSFKGAGDTQYF. CDR3 bases: TGTGCCAGCAGCTTCAAGGGGGCGGGAGATACGCAGTATTTT.

This clonotype was picked up a small number of times. CDR3: CASSYSGTGHTGELFF. The CDR3 DNA is TGTGCCAGCAGTTACTCCGGGACAGGGCACACCGGGGAGCTGTTTTTT. The V and J genes are TRBV6-2 or TRBV6-3 and TRBJ2-2, with 9 positions matching TRBD1. The CDR3 is 16 residues long. J gave up 3 bases and V 0 bases, and 2 bases lay outside the gene matches. Germline V gene sequence: CDR1 MNHEY, CDR2 SVGEGT.

The rearrangement joins TRBV7-4 to TRBJ2-7; D uncertain. Germline lookup yields CDR1 SGHVT and CDR2 SQSDAQ. The CDR3 runs to 14 residues. V lost 5 bases, J lost 2 bases, and 13 bases lay in between. The DNA of the CDR3 is TGTGCCAGCAGCGGACGCCACTTCACCTACGAGCAGTACTTC. It encodes CASSGRHFTYEQYF.

The chain employs TRBV6-2 or TRBV6-3 and TRBJ1-3; D is possibly TRBD1 (6 bases). From germline, CDR1 is MNHEY and CDR2 SVGEGT. CDR3 size: 14 residues. Trimming took 2 bases from V and 2 from J, leaving 7 bases between them. CDR3 sequence reads: CASSYRGPGNTIYF. The CDR3 DNA follows: TGTGCCAGCAGTTACCGGGGGCCTGGAAACACCATATATTTT.

There are a few counts of this clonotype. The V call is TRBV20-1, the J call TRBJ2-7, with D tentatively TRBD1 or TRBD2 (7 bases each). The germline V gene has CDR1 DFQATT and CDR2 SNEGSKA (reference sequence). This CDR3 is 14 amino acids long. V lost 6 bases to trimming and J lost 5 bases, with 20 bases between them. In DNA, the CDR3 is TGCAGTGCCCCCAGGGGGGGCCCCAGGAACGAGCAGTACTTC. This gives the protein CSAPRGGPRNEQYF.

The rearrangement uses TRBV20-1 and TRBJ2-7; D tentatively fits TRBD1 or TRBD2 (5 bases each). CDR3 length: 14 residues. CDR1 DFQATT and CDR2 SNEGSKA come from the germline V gene (reference sequence). V shed 5 bases and J shed 2 bases, with 16 bases lying between them. CDR3 region: CSAPPGPLTYEQYF. DNA for the CDR3: TGCAGTGCTCCACCGGGACCACTTACCTACGAGCAGTACTTC.

The chain joins TRBV28 to TRBJ1-1; 7 nucleotides align to TRBD1. V lost 6 bases and J lost 0; bases outside the gene matches: 4. This CDR3 region has 14 residues. From germline, CDR1 is MDHEN and CDR2 SYDVKM. Here the CDR3 DNA reads TGTGCCAGCAGGTCGGGACAGTTGAACACTGAAGCTTTCTTT. Its protein product is CASRSGQLNTEAFF.

This clonotype occurred a few times. The chain's CDR3 is CASSSSRVQSNEKLFF. The CDR3 DNA follows: TGTGCCAGCAGCAGCTCTAGAGTACAATCTAATGAAAAACTGTTTTTT. The chain carries TRBV5-8 and TRBJ1-4; D uncertain. V lost 4 bases and J 3 bases, leaving 16 bases between the germline ends. The length of the CDR3 is 16 residues. Germline lookup yields CDR1 SGHTS and CDR2 YDEGEE.

The chain couples TRBV20-1 to TRBJ1-1; no clear D gene. V was trimmed by 1 base and J by 5 bases, leaving 20 bases between them. Germline V gene data show CDR1 as DFQATT and CDR2 as SNEGSKA (reference sequence). The CDR3 sequence is 16 residues long. CDR3 nucleotides: TGCAGTGCTAGAGGCTTCGGACTCAGACCTGGGACTGAAGCTTTCTTT. Translating it yields CSARGFGLRPGTEAFF.

This clonotype was observed at least ten times. V and J are TRBV3-1 and TRBJ1-5; 7 bases are a match to TRBD1. The CDR3 is 13 residues long. From germline, CDR1 is LGHDT and CDR2 YNNKEL (reference sequence). V shed 4 bases, J shed 5 bases, and the junction held 2 bases outside the gene matches. CDR3 DNA sequence: TGTGCCAGCAGCCCCGACAGGGATCAGCCCCAGCATTTT. Translation gives CASSPDRDQPQHF. Supplemented by reference TRBV3-1 and TRBJ1-5, the full variable domain reads DTAVSQTPKYLVTQMGNDKSIKCEQNLGHDTMYWYKQDSKKFLKIMFSYNNKELIINETVPNRFSPKSPDKAHLNLHINSLELGDSAVYFCASSPDRDQPQHFGDGTRLSIL.

The rearrangement joins TRBV7-2 to TRBJ2-1; the D is unclear. This CDR3 has 15 residues. The germline gives CDR1 SGHTA, CDR2 FQGNSA. V lost 2 bases and J lost 1, with 9 bases in between. CDR3 residues: CASSLSCPSYNEQFF. CDR3 nucleotides: TGTGCCAGCAGCTTATCCTGCCCGTCCTACAATGAGCAGTTCTTC.